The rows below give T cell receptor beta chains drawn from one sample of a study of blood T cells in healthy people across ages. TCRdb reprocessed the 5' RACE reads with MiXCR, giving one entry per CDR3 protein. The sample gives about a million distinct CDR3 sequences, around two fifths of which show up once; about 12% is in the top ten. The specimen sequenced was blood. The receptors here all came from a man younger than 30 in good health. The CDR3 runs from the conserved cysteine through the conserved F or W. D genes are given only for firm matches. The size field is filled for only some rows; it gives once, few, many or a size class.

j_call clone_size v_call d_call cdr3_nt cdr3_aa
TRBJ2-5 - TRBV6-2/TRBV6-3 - TGTGCCAGCAGTTACTCGGCTCGTCCTCAAGAGACCCAGTACTTC CASSYSARPQETQYF
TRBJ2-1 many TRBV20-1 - TGCAGTGCCATCAGGGTCGGGGAGGTCTACAATGAGCAGTTCTTC CSAIRVGEVYNEQFF
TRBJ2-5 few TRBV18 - TGTGCCAGCTCAAGCAACGGCCCCGGGTACCAAGAGACCCAGTACTTC CASSSNGPGYQETQYF
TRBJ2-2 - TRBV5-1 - TGCGCCAGCAGCTTGGGAGGCTTCGGGTTGAGGAACGCCGGGGAGCTGTTTTTT CASSLGGFGLRNAGELFF
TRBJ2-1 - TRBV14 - TGTGCCAGCAGCCTGTGGGCAACCAGCTCCTACAATGAGCAGTTCTTC CASSLWATSSYNEQFF
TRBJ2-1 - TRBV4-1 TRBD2 TGCGCCAGCAGCCAAGATGGACTAGCGGTCTCCTACAATGAGCAGTTCTTC CASSQDGLAVSYNEQFF
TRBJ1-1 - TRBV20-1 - TGCAGTGCTAGAGCATCAGAACCATTCGCAGCTTTCTTT CSARASEPFAAFF
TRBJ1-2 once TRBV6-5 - TGTGCCAGCAGCCCGACCTTTGGGGGGGGAGATGGCTACACCTTC CASSPTFGGGDGYTF
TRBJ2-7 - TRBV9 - TGTGCCAGCAGCGTAGAACCGGCCCGGGCCTACGAGCAGTACTTC CASSVEPARAYEQYF
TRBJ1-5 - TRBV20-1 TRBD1 TGCAGTGCTTCAACAGGGGCCCGAGGTAGTCAGCCCCAGCATTTT CSASTGARGSQPQHF
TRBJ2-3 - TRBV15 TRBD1 TGTACCACCAGCAGAGAAACAGGGGAAAGCACAGATACGCAGTATTTT CTTSRETGESTDTQYF
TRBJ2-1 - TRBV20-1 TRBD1 TGCAGTGCTAGACGGGACAGGGTACAAGAGACCCAGTTCTTC CSARRDRVQETQFF
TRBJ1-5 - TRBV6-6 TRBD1 TGTGCCAGCAGAAAAGGACAGGTGCACAATCAGCCCCAGCATTTT CASRKGQVHNQPQHF
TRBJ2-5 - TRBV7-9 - TGTGCCAGCAGCTTCAGAGGTGAAGAGCAAGAGACCCAGTACTTC CASSFRGEEQETQYF
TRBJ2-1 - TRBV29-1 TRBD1 TGCAGCGTACGGACAGGGACGTACAATGAGCAGTTCTTC CSVRTGTYNEQFF
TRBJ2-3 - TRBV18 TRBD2 TGTGCCAGCTCACCACCCCTAGCGGGGGCTAACACAGATACGCAGTATTTT CASSPPLAGANTDTQYF
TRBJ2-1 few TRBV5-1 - TGCGCCAGCAGCTCCCTGGACGGAGCAGGCAATGAGCAGTTCTTC CASSSLDGAGNEQFF
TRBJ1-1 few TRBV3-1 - TGTGCCAGCAGCCAAAACCGGGTGAACACTGAAGCTTTCTTT CASSQNRVNTEAFF
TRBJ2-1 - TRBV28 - TGTGCCAGCAGCCCGGCAGGGGGGACGATGCAGTTCTTC CASSPAGGTMQFF
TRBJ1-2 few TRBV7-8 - TGTGCCAGCAGCTTAGCGGGGAAACATGGCTACACCTTC CASSLAGKHGYTF
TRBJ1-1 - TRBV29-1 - TGCGGCGGGCAGGGTCAAACTGGAGCTTTCTTT CGGQGQTGAFF
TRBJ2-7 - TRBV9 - TGTGCCAGCAGCGTAGGTAGCGGAAACAGGGCTGGGCAGTACTTC CASSVGSGNRAGQYF
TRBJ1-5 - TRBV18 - TGTGCCAGCTCACCATTGAGGACGGGGTTTACGGTCGGTCAGCCCCAGCATTTT CASSPLRTGFTVGQPQHF
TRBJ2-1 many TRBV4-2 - TGTGCCAGCAGCCAAGTGGCAGGGAAAAATGAGCAGTTCTTC CASSQVAGKNEQFF
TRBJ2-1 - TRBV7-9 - TGTGCCAGCAGCTTAACAACCGGGACGTCCTCCTACAATGAGCAGTTCTTC CASSLTTGTSSYNEQFF
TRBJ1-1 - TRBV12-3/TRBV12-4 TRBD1 TGTGCCAGCAGTACCGACAGGGCGTCAAGACCCGCTGAAGCTTTCTTT CASSTDRASRPAEAFF
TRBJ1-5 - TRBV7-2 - TGTGCCAGCAGCCCAGGGTTGGGGAATGATGCGCCCCAGCATTTT CASSPGLGNDAPQHF
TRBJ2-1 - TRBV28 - TGTGCCAGCAGTTTGTCGGCGGAGTACTACAATGAGCAGTTCTTC CASSLSAEYYNEQFF
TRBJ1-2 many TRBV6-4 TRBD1 TGTGCCAGCAGCCGGACAGGGGAGGATGGCTACACCTTC CASSRTGEDGYTF
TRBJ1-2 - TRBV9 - TGTGCCAGCAACGCCGACCTGACAATGAACTATGGCTACACCTTC CASNADLTMNYGYTF
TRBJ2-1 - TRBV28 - TGTGCCAGCAGTTCGGGACACCCCAGGGATGAGCAGTTCTTC CASSSGHPRDEQFF
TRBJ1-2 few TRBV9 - TGTGCCAGCAGCGTAGCCCCGACGGCCTATGGCTACACCTTC CASSVAPTAYGYTF
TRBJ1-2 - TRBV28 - TGTGCCAGCAGCAGTATCGCAGGGGATGGCTATGGCTACACCTTC CASSSIAGDGYGYTF
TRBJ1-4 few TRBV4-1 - TGCGCCAGCAGCGCCGTGGCGGGGTCCTTTAATGAAAAACTGTTTTTT CASSAVAGSFNEKLFF
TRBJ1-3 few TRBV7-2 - TGTGCCAGCCGGATGGGCAGGGCTGGAAACACCATATATTTT CASRMGRAGNTIYF
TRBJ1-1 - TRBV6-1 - TGTGCCAGCAGTGTGATAGGTAACACTGAAGCTTTCTTT CASSVIGNTEAFF
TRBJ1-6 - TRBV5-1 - TGCGCCAGCAGCCCTCCCAGCGGGGTGGGTGTGGAGAATTCACCCCTCCACTTT CASSPPSGVGVENSPLHF